A selection of T cell receptor beta chains follows, all from one sample in a study of blood T cell repertoires in COVID-19. Here immunoSEQ multiplex PCR was the method, and the copy in TCRdb shows in-frame clones only, minus some. The sample contains hundreds of thousands of clones, about 80% of which appear only once. Sequenced: peripheral blood. The origin of the receptors is an elderly woman with acute or convalescent COVID-19. Each CDR3 is given with its conserved first and last residue. The D gene is left open where the match is weak. The listing skips clone size in some rows; elsewhere it reads once, few, many or a size class.

j_call,v_call,clone_size,cdr3_length,d_call,cdr3_aa,cdr3_nt
TRBJ2-5,TRBV25-1,few,14,TRBD2,CASSVGLDPETQYF,TGTGCCAGCAGTGTAGGACTAGATCCAGAGACCCAGTACTTC
TRBJ1-1,TRBV4-3,-,17,TRBD1,CASSPGQGAGFMTEAFF,TGCGCCAGCAGCCCGGGACAGGGGGCTGGATTTATGACTGAAGCTTTCTTT
TRBJ1-1,TRBV5-4,-,16,TRBD1,CASRAGGGTHNTEAFF,TGTGCCAGCAGGGCAGGGGGCGGGACACATAACACTGAAGCTTTCTTT
TRBJ2-2,TRBV5-1,-,15,TRBD2,CASLSAGGNTGELFF,TGCGCCAGCTTGTCGGCGGGGGGAAACACCGGGGAGCTGTTTTTT
TRBJ1-1,TRBV6-5,few,15,TRBD1,CASRQGGVRGTEAFF,TGTGCCAGCAGACAGGGGGGGGTGAGGGGCACTGAAGCTTTCTTT
TRBJ1-2,TRBV10-3,many,13,TRBD1,CASQWTGVDGYTF,TGTGCCTCTCAATGGACAGGGGTGGATGGCTACACCTTC
TRBJ2-7,TRBV27,-,17,-,CASSLWAGVRRSYEQYF,TGTGCCAGCAGTTTATGGGCCGGGGTAAGACGCTCCTACGAGCAGTACTTC
TRBJ2-7,TRBV2,-,12,-,CASSELVSEQYF,TGTGCCAGCAGTGAACTAGTGAGCGAGCAGTACTTC
TRBJ1-5,TRBV18,-,14,-,CASSPPMENQPQHF,TGTGCCAGCTCACCACCAATGGAGAATCAGCCCCAGCATTTT
TRBJ1-1,TRBV5-1,-,13,-,CASSAAKNTEAFF,TGCGCCAGCAGTGCAGCGAAGAACACTGAAGCTTTCTTT
TRBJ2-1,TRBV9,many,15,-,CASSVGGGPGGEQFF,TGTGCCAGCAGCGTCGGCGGGGGCCCGGGGGGAGAGCAGTTCTTC
TRBJ2-7,TRBV5-4,-,15,TRBD1,CASSLGGQSSYEQYF,TGTGCCAGCAGCTTGGGGGGACAGTCCTCCTACGAGCAGTACTTC
TRBJ1-5,TRBV6-5,-,13,-,CASSYTRNQPQHF,TGTGCCAGCAGTTACACTAGGAATCAGCCCCAGCATTTT
TRBJ1-6,TRBV5-1,-,16,TRBD1,CASSLVEDRGPRTLHF,TGCGCCAGCAGCTTGGTTGAGGACAGGGGGCCTCGTACCCTCCACTTT
TRBJ1-1,TRBV7-9,-,14,-,CASSLQGGGTEAFF,TGTGCCAGCAGCTTACAGGGAGGTGGCACTGAAGCTTTCTTT
TRBJ2-1,TRBV9,-,14,-,CANRGRCPYNEQFF,TGTGCCAATCGTGGCAGATGTCCCTACAATGAGCAGTTCTTC
TRBJ1-6,TRBV27,-,14,-,CASSSMYGGSPLHF,TGTGCCAGCAGTTCCATGTACGGGGGGTCACCCCTCCACTTT
TRBJ2-7,TRBV12-3/TRBV12-4,-,13,TRBD1,CASSSYRGDEQYF,TGTGCCAGCAGCAGCTACAGGGGTGACGAGCAGTACTTC
TRBJ2-5,TRBV2,-,15,-,CASSVWGGRPETQYF,TGTGCCAGCAGTGTGTGGGGGGGGCGGCCAGAGACCCAGTACTTC
TRBJ2-3,TRBV3-1/TRBV3-2,-,15,-,CASSPSTGATDTQYF,TGTGCCAGCAGCCCTTCGACAGGAGCCACAGATACGCAGTATTTT
TRBJ2-1,TRBV25-1,-,15,TRBD2,CASSEYLTSGNEQFF,TGTGCCAGCAGTGAATACTTGACTAGCGGCAATGAGCAGTTCTTC
TRBJ1-2,TRBV19,-,11,-,CASRGGGGYTF,TGTGCCAGTCGGGGCGGGGGTGGCTACACCTTC
TRBJ1-6,TRBV9,-,15,-,CASSAGQTLNSPLHF,TGTGCCAGCAGCGCAGGACAGACCTTGAATTCACCCCTCCACTTT
TRBJ2-7,TRBV15,-,16,TRBD1,CATSWTGTGLSYEQYF,TGTGCCACCAGCTGGACCGGGACAGGGCTCTCCTACGAGCAGTACTTC
TRBJ1-5,TRBV7-2,-,17,TRBD1,CASSLGQGGYSNQPQHF,TGTGCCAGCAGCTTAGGACAGGGGGGTTATAGCAATCAGCCCCAGCATTTT
TRBJ2-3,TRBV7-9,-,16,TRBD2,CASSFFTSGRADTQYF,TGTGCCAGCAGCTTCTTCACTAGCGGGAGAGCAGATACGCAGTATTTT
TRBJ1-1,TRBV24-1,-,15,-,CATSDLPGQNTEAFF,TGTGCCACCAGTGATTTGCCGGGACAAAACACTGAAGCTTTCTTT
TRBJ2-7,TRBV10-3,-,13,TRBD1,CAIRSGQGYEQYF,TGTGCCATCAGATCGGGACAGGGCTACGAGCAGTACTTC
TRBJ2-1,TRBV20-1,-,14,TRBD2,CSASGTSGANEQFF,TGCAGTGCTAGTGGGACTAGCGGGGCAAATGAGCAGTTCTTC
TRBJ2-3,TRBV2,-,13,-,CASKSGSTDTQYF,TGTGCCAGCAAAAGCGGAAGCACAGATACGCAGTATTTT
TRBJ2-3,TRBV5-4,-,15,TRBD2,CASRTSGAPGDTQYF,TGTGCCAGCAGGACTAGCGGGGCCCCGGGAGATACGCAGTATTTT
TRBJ1-5,TRBV5-8,once,12,-,CASSARSQPQHF,TGTGCCAGCAGCGCAAGGAGTCAGCCCCAGCATTTT
TRBJ1-5,TRBV7-9,few,14,-,CASSSQGYDQPQHF,TGTGCCAGCAGCTCGCAGGGTTACGATCAGCCCCAGCATTTT
TRBJ2-2,TRBV9,-,15,-,CASSVATGNTGELFF,TGTGCCAGCAGCGTTGCGACAGGGAACACCGGGGAGCTGTTTTTT
TRBJ2-7,TRBV3-1/TRBV3-2,-,14,-,CASSQGAATYEQYF,TGTGCCAGCAGCCAAGGTGCGGCGACCTACGAGCAGTACTTC
TRBJ2-6,TRBV18,-,14,-,CASSPTGGANVLTF,TGTGCCAGCTCACCGACAGGCGGTGCCAACGTCCTGACTTTC
TRBJ1-4,TRBV5-1,-,15,-,CASSLAGQFNEKLFF,TGCGCCAGCAGCTTGGCCGGACAGTTTAATGAAAAACTGTTTTTT
TRBJ2-7,TRBV5-1,-,14,TRBD1,CASSPGQGDYEQYF,TGCGCCAGCAGCCCGGGACAGGGTGACTACGAGCAGTACTTC
TRBJ2-1,TRBV30,-,15,TRBD2,CASSWTSGPYNEQFF,TGTGCCTCTAGCTGGACTAGCGGGCCGTACAATGAGCAGTTCTTC
TRBJ1-2,TRBV18,-,14,-,CASSPLDSNYGYTF,TGTGCCAGCTCACCACTCGACAGTAACTATGGCTACACCTTC
TRBJ1-1,TRBV18,-,15,-,CASSPSIQRVTEAFF,TGTGCCAGCTCACCATCCATTCAGAGGGTTACTGAAGCTTTCTTT
TRBJ2-3,TRBV10-3,-,16,TRBD2,CAISESGGRGTDTQYF,TGTGCCATCAGTGAGTCAGGCGGGAGGGGGACAGATACGCAGTATTTT
TRBJ2-7,TRBV4-1,once,16,-,CASSQVEVWPSGEQYF,TGCGCCAGCAGCCAAGTCGAGGTATGGCCTTCGGGAGAGCAGTACTTC
TRBJ1-6,TRBV15,-,16,TRBD1,CATSRDSAGGNSPLHF,TGTGCCACCAGCAGAGATTCGGCAGGGGGCAACTCACCCCTCCACTTT
TRBJ1-1,TRBV18,-,13,TRBD1,CASSREGDRGAFF,TGTGCCAGCTCACGAGAAGGTGACAGGGGAGCTTTCTTT
TRBJ1-5,TRBV28,-,15,TRBD1,CASSLLQGVNQPQHF,TGTGCCAGCAGTTTGCTACAGGGGGTCAATCAGCCCCAGCATTTT
TRBJ2-4,TRBV27,-,15,-,CASSFEEGLGNIQYF,TGTGCCAGCAGTTTCGAGGAGGGCCTTGGAAACATTCAGTACTTC
TRBJ2-1,TRBV4-3,-,15,-,CASSQKTSLGGEQFF,TGCGCCAGCAGCCAAAAAACTAGCCTGGGGGGTGAGCAGTTCTTC
TRBJ1-3,TRBV7-2,-,16,-,CASSLGQPGSGNTIYF,TGTGCCAGCAGCTTAGGACAGCCGGGCTCTGGAAACACCATATATTTT
TRBJ1-2,TRBV3-1/TRBV3-2,-,14,TRBD1,CASSHGQGRSGYTF,TGTGCCAGCAGCCACGGACAGGGGCGTTCTGGCTACACCTTC
TRBJ2-1,TRBV29-1,-,17,TRBD2,CSVDNSGISSSYNEQFF,TGCAGCGTTGATAATAGCGGGATATCGAGCTCCTACAATGAGCAGTTCTTC